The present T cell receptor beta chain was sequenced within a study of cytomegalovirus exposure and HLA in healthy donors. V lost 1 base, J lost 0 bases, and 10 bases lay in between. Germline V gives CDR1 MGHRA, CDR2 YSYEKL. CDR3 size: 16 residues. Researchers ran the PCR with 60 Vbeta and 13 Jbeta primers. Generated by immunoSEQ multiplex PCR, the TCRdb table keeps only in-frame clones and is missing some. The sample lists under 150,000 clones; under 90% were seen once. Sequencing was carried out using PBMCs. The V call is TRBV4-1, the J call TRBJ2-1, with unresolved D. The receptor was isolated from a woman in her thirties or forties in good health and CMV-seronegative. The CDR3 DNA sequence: TGCGCCAGCAGCCAAGGGAGCCGGTCCTCCTACAATGAGCAGTTCTTC. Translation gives CASSQGSRSSYNEQFF.